This TCR beta chain was identified in a study of T cell repertoires in cytomegalovirus infection. Study-wide background: Public TCR beta signatures indicated both CMV infection and matching HLA type. Study conclusions and caveats: Frequencies of public TCR beta families were cumulated, and this identified carriers of CMV plus the relevant HLA. The study found HLA-C-restricted CMV-specific TCR beta clonotypes dominating the ex vivo response.

This CDR3 comprises 16 residues. The germline V gene has CDR1 SGHTA and CDR2 FQGNSA. V was clipped by 1 base and J by 4 bases, with 11 bases between them. This clonotype has at least ten counts. The antigen is not known. Each CDR3 protein is one row after TCRdb ran MiXCR on the reads. The repertoire holds around 110,000 distinct CDR3 sequences, with over 9.5% as singletons. The sample comprised PBMCs, sequenced either directly or after in vitro stimulation (not recorded which). V gene TRBV7-2 combines with J gene TRBJ2-6; D may match TRBD1 or TRBD2 (5 bases each). The receptor was isolated from a human donor in good health (CMV status not recorded). Some clones in this sample may be carry-over from other donors' samples. The CDR3 nucleotides read TGTGCCAGCAGCTTAGGGGGGACCTCAGGGGCCAACGTCCTGACTTTC. Protein sequence: CASSLGGTSGANVLTF. The whole variable domain, remainder taken from reference TRBV7-2 and TRBJ2-6, is GAGVSQSPSNKVTEKGKDVELRCDPISGHTALYWYRQSLGQGLEFLIYFQGNSAPDKSGLPSDRFSAERTGGSVSTLTIQRTQQEDSAVYLCASSLGGTSGANVLTFGAGSRLTVL.